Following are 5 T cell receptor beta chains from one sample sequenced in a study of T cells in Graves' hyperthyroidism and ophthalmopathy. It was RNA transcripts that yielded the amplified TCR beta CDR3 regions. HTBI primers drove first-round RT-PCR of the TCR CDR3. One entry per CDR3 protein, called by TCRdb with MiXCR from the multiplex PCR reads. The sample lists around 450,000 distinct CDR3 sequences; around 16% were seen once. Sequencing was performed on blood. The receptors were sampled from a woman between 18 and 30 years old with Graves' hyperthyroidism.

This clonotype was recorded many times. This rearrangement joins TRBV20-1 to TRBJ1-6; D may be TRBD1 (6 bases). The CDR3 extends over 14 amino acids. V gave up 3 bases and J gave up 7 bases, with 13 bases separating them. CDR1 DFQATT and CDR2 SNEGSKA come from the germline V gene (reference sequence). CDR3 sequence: CSARRQVRNSPLHF. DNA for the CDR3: TGCAGTGCTAGGCGACAGGTGCGCAATTCACCCCTCCACTTT.

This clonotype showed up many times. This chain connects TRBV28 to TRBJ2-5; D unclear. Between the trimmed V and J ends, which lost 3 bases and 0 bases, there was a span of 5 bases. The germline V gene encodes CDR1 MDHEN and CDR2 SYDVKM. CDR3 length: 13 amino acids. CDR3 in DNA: TGTGCCAGCAGTTTTGGGGACCAAGAGACCCAGTACTTC. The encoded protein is CASSFGDQETQYF. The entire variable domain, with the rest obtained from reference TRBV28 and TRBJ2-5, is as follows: DVKVTQSSRYLVKRTGEKVFLECVQDMDHENMFWYRQDPGLGLRLIYFSYDVKMKEKGDIPEGYSVSREKKERFSLILESASTNQTSMYLCASSFGDQETQYFGPGTRLLVL.

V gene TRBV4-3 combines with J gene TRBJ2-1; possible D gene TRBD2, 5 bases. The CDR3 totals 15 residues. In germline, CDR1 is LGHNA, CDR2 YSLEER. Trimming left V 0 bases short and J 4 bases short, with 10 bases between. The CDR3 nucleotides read TGCGCCAGCAGCCAAGATCTGGGAGATTACAATGAGCAGTTCTTC. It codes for CASSQDLGDYNEQFF.

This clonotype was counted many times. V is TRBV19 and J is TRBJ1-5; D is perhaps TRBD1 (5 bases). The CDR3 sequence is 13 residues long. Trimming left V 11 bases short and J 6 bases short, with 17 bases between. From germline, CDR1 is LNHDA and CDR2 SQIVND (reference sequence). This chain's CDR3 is CASLGVVGQPQHF. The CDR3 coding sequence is TGTGCCTCCTTGGGGGTGGTGGGTCAGCCCCAGCATTTT. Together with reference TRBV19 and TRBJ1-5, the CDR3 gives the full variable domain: DGGITQSPKYLFRKEGQNVTLSCEQNLNHDAMYWYRQDPGQGLRLIYYSQIVNDFQKGDIAEGYSVSREKKESFPLTVTSAQKNPTAFYLCASLGVVGQPQHFGDGTRLSIL.

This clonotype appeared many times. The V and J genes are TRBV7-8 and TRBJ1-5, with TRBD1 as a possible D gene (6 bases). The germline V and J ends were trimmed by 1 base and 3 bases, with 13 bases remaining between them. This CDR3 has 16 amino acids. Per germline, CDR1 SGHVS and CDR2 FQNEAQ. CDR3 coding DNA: TGTGCCAGCAGCTTAGGGAACAGGGTAAACAATCAGCCCCAGCATTTT. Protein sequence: CASSLGNRVNNQPQHF.